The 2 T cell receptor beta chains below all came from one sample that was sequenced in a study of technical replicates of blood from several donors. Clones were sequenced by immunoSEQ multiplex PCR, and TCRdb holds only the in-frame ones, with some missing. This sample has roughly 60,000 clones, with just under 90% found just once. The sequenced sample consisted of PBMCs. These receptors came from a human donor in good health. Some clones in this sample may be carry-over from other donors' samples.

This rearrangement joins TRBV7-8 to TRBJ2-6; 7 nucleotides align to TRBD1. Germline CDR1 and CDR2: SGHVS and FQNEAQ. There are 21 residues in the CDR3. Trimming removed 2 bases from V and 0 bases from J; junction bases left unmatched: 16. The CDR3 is CASSLRQWTGPPGSGANVLTF. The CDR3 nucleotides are TGTGCCAGCAGCTTACGACAATGGACAGGTCCACCGGGCTCTGGGGCCAACGTCCTGACTTTC.

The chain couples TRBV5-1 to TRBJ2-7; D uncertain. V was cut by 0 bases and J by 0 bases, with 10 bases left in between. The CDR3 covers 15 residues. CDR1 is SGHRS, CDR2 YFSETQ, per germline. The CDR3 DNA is TGCGCCAGCAGCTTGGGCCCGATGAGCTCCTACGAGCAGTACTTC. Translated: CASSLGPMSSYEQYF. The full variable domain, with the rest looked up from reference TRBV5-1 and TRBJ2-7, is KAGVTQTPRYLIKTRGQQVTLSCSPISGHRSVSWYQQTPGQGLQFLFEYFSETQRNKGNFPGRFSGRQFSNSRSEMNVSTLELGDSALYLCASSLGPMSSYEQYFGPGTRLTVT.